The clone carrying this T cell receptor (beta chain) was counted a few times. The antigen remains unidentified. CDR3 length equals 16 residues. V shed 4 bases and J shed 3 bases, with 16 bases lying between them. Germline CDR1 SGHVS, CDR2 FNYEAQ. This specimen belongs to a study of T cells in Graves' hyperthyroidism and ophthalmopathy. Overall study findings and caveats: The authors' 13 V-J model separated ophthalmopathy from stable hyperthyroidism.

Template material for amplifying TCR beta CDR3 regions consisted of RNA transcripts. A first-round RT-PCR of the TCR CDR3 used the HTBI primer set. TCRdb fed the multiplex PCR reads into MiXCR, producing one record per CDR3 protein. This repertoire shows around 450,000 distinct CDR3 sequences, about an eighth found once; its top ten account for 5.3%. Sequenced material: blood. The clonotype originates from a woman in her late teens or twenties with Graves' hyperthyroidism. This chain uses TRBV7-6 with TRBJ2-1, with a possible D match to TRBD1 (5 bases). CDR3 nucleotide sequence: TGTGCCAGCAGCTCATCGGACACCTTCGACTACAATGAGCAGTTCTTC. The encoded protein is CASSSSDTFDYNEQFF.